These 6 T cell receptor beta chains were all obtained from the same sample, sequenced in a study of blood T cell repertoires in COVID-19. Assay: immunoSEQ multiplex PCR; the TCRdb copy retains only in-frame clones and omits some. The sample lists tens of thousands of clones, 70% to 90% occurring once. Sequencing was carried out using peripheral blood. These receptors all come from a man in his fifties or sixties with active COVID-19.

The gene calls are TRBV7-9 and TRBJ2-6; no definite D call. The CDR3 covers 15 residues. Trimming took 5 bases from V and 1 from J, leaving 9 bases between them. Germline V gene data show CDR1 as SEHNR and CDR2 as FQNEAQ (reference sequence). The CDR3 protein is CASSVTESGANVLTF. CDR3 in DNA: TGTGCCAGCAGCGTTACAGAATCTGGGGCCAACGTCCTGACTTTC.

The rearrangement joins TRBV10-3 to TRBJ2-7; 9 nucleotides align to TRBD1. V trimming: 6 bases; J trimming: 6 bases; junction bases outside the gene matches: 6. The length of the CDR3 is 13 residues. Germline CDR1 is ENHRY and CDR2 is SYGVKD. The DNA of the CDR3 is TGTGCCATCAGAGGGGACAGGGTGGGCGAGCAGTACTTC. As protein: CAIRGDRVGEQYF.

This rearrangement joins TRBV4-1 to TRBJ1-6; the match to TRBD1 covers 8 bases. V gave up 4 bases and J gave up 5 bases; unmatched junction bases: 7. Germline V gives CDR1 MGHRA, CDR2 YSYEKL. The CDR3 loop spans 16 amino acids. As DNA, the CDR3 is TGCGCCAGCAGCCCTTGGACAGGGAGGAATAATTCACCCCTCCACTTT. This gives the protein CASSPWTGRNNSPLHF.

The rearrangement joins TRBV18 to TRBJ1-2, with TRBD1 identical over 8 bases. The CDR3 totals 17 residues. J lost 5 bases, V lost 3 bases, and 14 bases had no gene match. Germline V gene sequence: CDR1 KGHSH, CDR2 LQKENI. The chain's CDR3 is CASSPRDRTQLGYGYTF. The CDR3 nucleotides read TGTGCCAGCTCACCCCGGGACAGGACGCAGTTGGGGTATGGCTACACCTTC.

This chain connects TRBV25-1 to TRBJ1-2; 12 bases are a match to TRBD1. Germline CDR1 and CDR2: MGHDK and SYGVNS. V was pared by 3 bases and J by 5 bases, with 7 bases of the junction left unmatched. This CDR3 has 16 amino acids. CDR3 DNA sequence: TGTGCCAGCAGTGAGCTCGGGACAGGGGGCAATTATGGCTACACCTTC. Its translation: CASSELGTGGNYGYTF.

This clone was observed once. J is TRBJ1-1 and V is TRBV29-1; weak D call: TRBD1 (5 bases). Germline CDR1 is SQVTM and CDR2 is ANQGSEA. The CDR3 sequence is 15 residues long. Deletions cut 8 bases from V and 0 bases from J, with 19 bases between. CDR3 loop: CSLGRETSLNTEAFF. The CDR3 DNA reads TGCAGCCTGGGACGGGAGACCTCATTGAACACTGAAGCTTTCTTT.